Listed below are T cell receptor beta chains from one sample, sequenced in a study of PD-1 blockade in classical Hodgkin lymphoma. Sequencing was performed with immunoSEQ multiplex PCR; in TCRdb, only in-frame clones are kept and a portion is missing. The sample lists 75,000 to 100,000 clones, 80% to 90% seen once, with under 20% in the top ten. The sample in question was peripheral blood mononuclear cells (PBMCs), obtained before the second cycle of nivolumab. These receptors were obtained from a human donor with classical Hodgkin lymphoma. The CDR3 runs from the conserved cysteine through the conserved F or W. A D gene is named only where the DNA matches it firmly. Clone size is given for some rows only: seen once, a few or many times, or a class if the clone is expanded.

CDR3 length,J gene,clone size,D gene,V gene,CDR3 DNA,CDR3 protein
17,TRBJ2-5,.,TRBD1,TRBV4-3,TGCGCCAGCAGCCAAGATCTTATGAGACAGGGGGCTGAGACCCAGTACTTC,CASSQDLMRQGAETQYF
16,TRBJ2-3,.,.,TRBV5-1,TGCGCCAGCAGCTCTTCCCAGGGAGTAGGGTTCCGTACGCAGTATTTT,CASSSSQGVGFRTQYF
16,TRBJ1-2,few,TRBD1,TRBV9,TGTGCCAGCAGCGCCTTAACCGGGACAGGGGTCAATGGCTACACCTTC,CASSALTGTGVNGYTF
14,TRBJ1-4,.,.,TRBV6-1,TGTGCCAGCAGCCCCGGGGTAACCCATGAAAAACTGTTTTTT,CASSPGVTHEKLFF
15,TRBJ1-5,few,.,TRBV4-1,TGCGCCAGCAGCCAAACGGTGATGAGCAATCAGCCCCAGCATTTT,CASSQTVMSNQPQHF
15,TRBJ2-7,once,TRBD2,TRBV6-1,TGTGCCAGCAAAACACTAGCGGGGTACTCCTACGAGCAGTACTTC,CASKTLAGYSYEQYF
17,TRBJ2-1,.,TRBD1,TRBV13,TGTGCCAGCAGCCTAAAACTCCCCGGGACAGAAAACAATGAGCAGTTCTTC,CASSLKLPGTENNEQFF
11,TRBJ1-2,few,.,TRBV2,TGTGCCAGCAGTGAGTGGGCCGGCTACACCTTC,CASSEWAGYTF
17,TRBJ1-2,.,.,TRBV7-9,TGTGCCAGCAGCTTAGATGGGGGCAACCTACCAAGGGATGGCTACACCTTC,CASSLDGGNLPRDGYTF
15,TRBJ2-7,.,TRBD1,TRBV6-5,TGTGCCAGCAGACCACCGACAGGGCCCTCCTACGAGCAGTACTTC,CASRPPTGPSYEQYF
12,TRBJ1-1,.,.,TRBV28,TGTGCCAGCAGCTCGGACAGCCGGGGAGCTTTCTTT,CASSSDSRGAFF